These 22 T cell receptor beta chains share one sample of origin, sequenced in a study of blood T cell repertoires in COVID-19. TCRdb's copy holds only in-frame clones and misses some; the assay was immunoSEQ multiplex PCR. The table lists some 200,000 clones, 70% to 90% of them singletons, with 6.5% to 9% in the top ten. Material: PBMCs or T cells enriched from blood (not recorded which). The receptors stem from a woman aged 40-49 years with acute COVID-19.

The rearrangement joins TRBV5-4 to TRBJ2-5; TRBD2 matches 8 bases. J lost 2 bases, V lost 4 bases, and 7 bases had no gene match. CDR3 size: 15 residues. The germline V gene has CDR1 SGHNT and CDR2 YYREEE (reference sequence). CDR3 in amino acids: CASSPTGGRQETQYF. As DNA, the CDR3 is TGTGCCAGCAGCCCCACGGGGGGGAGACAAGAGACCCAGTACTTC.

The CDR3 bases are TGTGCCAGCAGTTCCCACAGGGAAGACTATGGCTACACCTTC. It codes for CASSSHREDYGYTF. This sequence joins TRBV27 and TRBJ1-2; tentative D call: TRBD1 (6 bases). The CDR3 totals 14 residues. The V gene's germline CDR1 is MNHEY and CDR2 SMNVEV (reference sequence). V was pared by 4 bases and J by 3 bases, with 12 bases between.

Turning to this clone: Other nucleotide sequences in the sample specify the same CDR3. The CDR3 nucleotides read TGTGCCAGCAGCTTGGTGGGAACAGGGCAAGAGACCCAGTACTTC. Translation gives CASSLVGTGQETQYF. The V and J genes are TRBV5-4 and TRBJ2-5, with D possibly matching TRBD1 (6 bases). Germline CDR1 and CDR2: SGHNT and YYREEE (reference sequence). CDR3 length: 15 amino acids. The V end was cut by 0 bases, the J end by 2 bases, with 11 bases between.

This clone was seen more than once but under ten times. V is TRBV11-2 and J is TRBJ1-1; D might be TRBD1 (5 bases). This CDR3 spans 14 amino acids. V lost 6 bases, J lost 5 bases, and 16 bases lay in between. Germline V gene lookup returns CDR1 SGHAT and CDR2 FQNNGV. The CDR3 spells CASSSVGGRTEAFF. The CDR3 DNA is TGTGCCAGCAGTTCCGTCGGGGGAAGGACTGAAGCTTTCTTT.

V and J are TRBV6-1 and TRBJ1-1; D remains ambiguous. This CDR3 region has 15 residues. Germline V lookup: CDR1 MNHNS, CDR2 SASEGT. V lost 3 bases and J lost 1, with 12 bases in between. CDR3 coding DNA: TGTGCCAGCAGTGAGGTGGCACTAAAGAACACTGAAGCTTTCTTT. Residues: CASSEVALKNTEAFF.

This clone showed up many times. The chain employs TRBV7-3 and TRBJ2-1; 9 bases agree with TRBD2. This CDR3 is 18 amino acids long. Germline-derived CDR1 and CDR2 are SGHTA and FQGTGA. With 5 bases clipped from V and 0 bases from J, the junction kept 11 bases outside the gene matches. CDR3 sequence: CASSDTPKRGVSYNEQFF. In nucleotides, the CDR3 is TGTGCCAGCAGCGATACCCCAAAGCGGGGGGTCTCCTACAATGAGCAGTTCTTC.

The chain is built from TRBV3-1 (or the pseudogene TRBV3-2) and TRBJ1-1, with a possible D match to TRBD1 (6 bases). There are 15 residues in the CDR3. Germline lookup yields CDR1 LGHDT and CDR2 YNNKEL (reference sequence). Trimming removed 1 base from V and 7 bases from J, with 16 bases in between. CDR3 in DNA: TGTGCCAGCAGCCAAGTATCGGGGGGCTGGATTGAAGCTTTCTTT. It yields the protein CASSQVSGGWIEAFF.

The chain combines TRBV2 with TRBJ2-5; the match to TRBD2 covers 12 bases. The V gene's germline CDR1 is SNHLY and CDR2 FYNNEI. V lost 6 bases, J lost 3 bases, and 11 bases stayed unmatched. The CDR3 runs to 17 residues. The CDR3 coding sequence is TGTGCCAGCAGGGATACTAGCGGGAGGAGGGGGGAAGAGACCCAGTACTTC. Protein sequence: CASRDTSGRRGEETQYF.

V is TRBV19 and J is TRBJ1-2; perhaps TRBD1 as D (6 bases). Trimming removed 0 bases at V and 6 bases at J, with 11 bases between. CDR1 LNHDA and CDR2 SQIVND come from the germline V gene (reference sequence). The CDR3 runs to 14 residues. CDR3 bases: TGTGCCAGTAGTATAGACCAGGGGAAGAATGGCTACACCTTC. Protein: CASSIDQGKNGYTF.

The rearrangement links TRBV6-4 to TRBJ2-2, with D possibly TRBD1 on 6 matching bases. In germline, CDR1 is MRHNA, CDR2 SNTAGT. V gave up 4 bases and J gave up 4 bases, with 16 bases separating them. There are 16 residues in the CDR3. CDR3 protein: CASSVDGGVSTGELFF. Here the CDR3 DNA reads TGTGCCAGCAGTGTTGATGGGGGCGTTAGCACCGGGGAGCTGTTTTTT.

The chain has TRBV2 and TRBJ1-1, with a possible D match to TRBD1 (5 bases). Germline CDR1 SNHLY, CDR2 FYNNEI. The CDR3 runs to 13 residues. With 6 bases removed from V and 5 bases from J, the gap between germline ends came to 13 bases. Here the CDR3 DNA reads TGTGCCAGCAGCAGGCAGGGAGGGACTGAAGCTTTCTTT. Residues: CASSRQGGTEAFF. Full variable domain (outside the CDR3, taken from reference TRBV2 and TRBJ1-1): EPEVTQTPSHQVTQMGQEVILRCVPISNHLYFYWYRQILGQKVEFLVSFYNNEISEKSEIFDDQFSVERPDGSNFTLKIRSTKLEDSAMYFCASSRQGGTEAFFGQGTRLTVV.

There are a few counts of this clone. V is TRBV9 and J is TRBJ2-7; D may be TRBD2 (5 bases). Germline values: CDR1 SGDLS, CDR2 YYNGEE. V was shortened by 0 bases and J by 0 bases, with 10 bases between the two germline ends. CDR3 size: 15 residues. The CDR3 loop reads CASSVDGMDSYEQYF. The CDR3 bases are TGTGCCAGCAGCGTAGACGGGATGGACTCCTACGAGCAGTACTTC.

This clone was seen a handful of times. The V call is TRBV10-1, the J call TRBJ2-5; TRBD1 agrees at 9 bases. The junction had 7 bases not matched to a gene; V was cut back by 9 bases and J by 5 bases. In germline, CDR1 is WNHNN, CDR2 SYGVQD (reference sequence). The CDR3 loop spans 13 amino acids. CDR3 sequence reads: CASSRDRDETQYF. CDR3 in DNA: TGCGCCAGTTCCCGGGACAGGGATGAGACCCAGTACTTC.

This clone was seen once. The genes are TRBV11-2 and TRBJ2-1; tentative D call: TRBD2 (6 bases). The CDR3 runs to 15 residues. Trimming left V 5 bases short and J 3 bases short, with 14 bases between. The germline gives CDR1 SGHAT, CDR2 FQNNGV. CDR3 in DNA: TGTGCCAGCAGCCAGGGACTTAGGAGCTACAATGAGCAGTTCTTC. Protein sequence: CASSQGLRSYNEQFF.

This sequence joins TRBV9 and TRBJ2-7, with 7 bases matching TRBD2. With 3 bases clipped from V and 7 bases from J, the junction kept 1 base outside the gene matches. CDR3 length: 11 amino acids. CDR1 is SGDLS, CDR2 YYNGEE, per germline. The CDR3, as DNA: TGTGCCAGCAGCGCCGGGGGGGAGCAGTACTTC. Its protein product is CASSAGGEQYF.

This clone occurred once. This chain connects TRBV7-2 to TRBJ1-6; TRBD1 aligns across 7 bases. Germline CDR1 is SGHTA and CDR2 is FQGNSA. V lost 5 bases and J lost 7; bases outside the gene matches: 2. The CDR3 extends over 13 amino acids. CDR3 nucleotide sequence: TGTGCCAGCAGCGGACAGGAAAATTCACCCCTCCACTTT. It is translated as CASSGQENSPLHF.

This chain uses TRBV6-5 with TRBJ1-1; the D gene is possibly TRBD1 (6 bases). With 7 bases removed from V and 3 bases from J, the gap between germline ends came to 12 bases. CDR1 is MNHEY and CDR2 is SVGAGI in the germline V gene. The CDR3 is 13 residues long. The CDR3 DNA is TGTGCCAGCAAGAGGGACAAATACACTGAAGCTTTCTTT. This sequence encodes CASKRDKYTEAFF.

V and J are TRBV28 and TRBJ1-1; D is unclear. Trimming left V 4 bases short and J 8 bases short, with 8 bases between. Germline V gene sequence: CDR1 MDHEN, CDR2 SYDVKM. This CDR3 contains 11 residues. CDR3 in amino acids: CASSSVAEAFF. The CDR3 DNA is TGTGCCAGCAGTTCGGTTGCCGAAGCTTTCTTT.

The chain is built from TRBV11-2 and TRBJ1-1; a weak D match, TRBD1 (5 bases). The CDR3 has 12 amino acids. CDR1 and CDR2 from the germline V gene are SGHAT and FQNNGV. Trimming pared 3 bases from V and 8 bases from J, leaving 10 bases between. CDR3 sequence reads: CASSFSGNEAFF. CDR3 coding DNA: TGTGCCAGCAGCTTCTCAGGGAACGAAGCTTTCTTT.

The V call is TRBV12-3 or TRBV12-4, the J call TRBJ2-7; D is possibly TRBD2 (6 bases). Trimming took 8 bases from V and 6 from J, leaving 11 bases between them. There are 11 residues in the CDR3. CDR3 in amino acids: CASGDLFEQYF. In DNA form, the CDR3 reads TGTGCCAGCGGGGACTTGTTCGAGCAGTACTTC.

This clone was counted once. The chain links TRBV29-1 to TRBJ2-1; D remains ambiguous. V dropped 4 bases and J dropped 9 bases, with 13 bases sitting between them. This CDR3 comprises 12 residues. Germline V gene data show CDR1 as SQVTM and CDR2 as ANQGSEA. CDR3 residues: CSVGRVNGEQFF. CDR3 DNA: TGCAGCGTTGGACGGGTCAATGGTGAGCAGTTCTTC.

J is TRBJ1-2 and V is TRBV5-1, with 7 nucleotides matching TRBD1. The germline gives CDR1 SGHRS, CDR2 YFSETQ. This CDR3 region has 13 residues. J was trimmed by 8 bases and V by 0 bases; bases with no gene match: 4. The CDR3 DNA sequence: TGCGCCAGCAGCTTGGAAGGGGGCGAAGGCTACACCTTC. Residues: CASSLEGGEGYTF.